The rows below give T cell receptor beta chains drawn from one sample of a study of cytomegalovirus exposure and HLA in healthy donors. The method was immunoSEQ multiplex PCR; TCRdb's version includes in-frame clones alone and lacks a portion of them. This sample has 45,000 to 65,000 clones, with about two thirds found just once. Sample: PBMCs. The receptors were sampled from a woman aged 45-60 years in good health and CMV-seropositive. Each CDR3 is given with its conserved first and last residue. The D gene is left open where the match is weak. Clone size is shown for a subset of rows, as once, few, many or a class of expanded clone.

j_call: TRBJ2-7; d_call: TRBD2; clone_size: -; v_call: TRBV30; cdr3_nt: TGTGCCTGGAGGCTCCCGGGGGGAGGCTACGAGCAGTACTTC; cdr3_aa: CAWRLPGGGYEQYF
j_call: TRBJ2-1; d_call: -; clone_size: -; v_call: TRBV7-3; cdr3_nt: TGTGCCAGCAGCTTAATCCAGGGCTCCTACAATGAGCAGTTCTTC; cdr3_aa: CASSLIQGSYNEQFF
j_call: TRBJ1-2; d_call: -; clone_size: -; v_call: TRBV7-9; cdr3_nt: TGTGCCAGCAGCTTAGCGGGAGGTGGGGGCTACACCTTC; cdr3_aa: CASSLAGGGGYTF
j_call: TRBJ2-1; d_call: -; clone_size: -; v_call: TRBV5-1; cdr3_nt: TGCGCCAGCAGCTTGGCCCGGGTCGGAGGGAATGAGCAGTTCTTC; cdr3_aa: CASSLARVGGNEQFF
j_call: TRBJ1-3; d_call: TRBD1; clone_size: -; v_call: TRBV28; cdr3_nt: TGTGCCAGCAGGTGGGACAGGAGACTCGGAAACACCATATATTTT; cdr3_aa: CASRWDRRLGNTIYF
j_call: TRBJ1-4; d_call: -; clone_size: -; v_call: TRBV2; cdr3_nt: TGTGCCGGACAATATGGGAATAATGAAAAACTGTTTTTT; cdr3_aa: CAGQYGNNEKLFF
j_call: TRBJ1-1; d_call: -; clone_size: -; v_call: TRBV7-3; cdr3_nt: TGTGCCAGCAGCTCCGGACAGAACACTGAAGCTTTCTTT; cdr3_aa: CASSSGQNTEAFF
j_call: TRBJ1-1; d_call: TRBD1; clone_size: few; v_call: TRBV5-6; cdr3_nt: TGTGCCAGCAGCACGACAGGGGGATCAACTGAAGCTTTCTTT; cdr3_aa: CASSTTGGSTEAFF
j_call: TRBJ2-7; d_call: -; clone_size: once; v_call: TRBV30; cdr3_nt: TGTGCCTGGAGTAGGCAGAGCGGCCCCTACGAGCAGTACTTC; cdr3_aa: CAWSRQSGPYEQYF
j_call: TRBJ2-7; d_call: -; clone_size: -; v_call: TRBV7-9; cdr3_nt: TGTGCCAGCAGCTTCCGGGACTTATCCTACGAGCAGTACTTC; cdr3_aa: CASSFRDLSYEQYF
j_call: TRBJ1-5; d_call: TRBD1; clone_size: -; v_call: TRBV6-5; cdr3_nt: TGTGCCAGCAGCCTACAGGGGAGAGAGCCCCAGCATTTT; cdr3_aa: CASSLQGREPQHF
j_call: TRBJ1-4; d_call: -; clone_size: -; v_call: TRBV4-1; cdr3_nt: TGCGCCAGCAGCCAAGTTTCCGCTGGGGGCACTAATGAAAAACTGTTTTTT; cdr3_aa: CASSQVSAGGTNEKLFF